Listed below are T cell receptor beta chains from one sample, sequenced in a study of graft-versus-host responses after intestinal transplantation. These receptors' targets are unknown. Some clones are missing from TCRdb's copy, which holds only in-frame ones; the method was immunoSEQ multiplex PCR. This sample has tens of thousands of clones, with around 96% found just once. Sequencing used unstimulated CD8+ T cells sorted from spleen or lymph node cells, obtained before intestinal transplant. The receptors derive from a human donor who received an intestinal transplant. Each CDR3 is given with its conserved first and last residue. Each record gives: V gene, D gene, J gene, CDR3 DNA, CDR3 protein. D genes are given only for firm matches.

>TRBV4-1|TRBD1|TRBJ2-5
TGCGCCAGCAGCCGAGGGACAGGGGAAGAGACCCAGTACTTC
CASSRGTGEETQYF
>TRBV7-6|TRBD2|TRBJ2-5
TGTGCCAGCATTAGTCCCACGACTAGCGGGGGACAGGGAGAGACCCAGTACTTC
CASISPTTSGGQGETQYF
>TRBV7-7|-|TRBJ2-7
TGTGCCAGCAGCTTGGACGGAAACTACGAGCAGTACTTC
CASSLDGNYEQYF
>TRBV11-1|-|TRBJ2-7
TGTGCCAGCAGCTTAGAGGAAGGAGGACTACTCTACGAGCAGTACTTC
CASSLEEGGLLYEQYF
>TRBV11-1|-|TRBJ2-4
TGTGCCAGCAGCCTCGGGATTCATTTCGCCAAAAACATTCAGTACTTC
CASSLGIHFAKNIQYF
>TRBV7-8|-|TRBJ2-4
TGTGCCAGCAGCTTAGAGGACAGTCTTCTAGCCAAAAACATTCAGTACTTC
CASSLEDSLLAKNIQYF
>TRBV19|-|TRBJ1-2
TGTGCCAGTTGCATAGGGCCGAACTATGGCTACACCTTC
CASCIGPNYGYTF
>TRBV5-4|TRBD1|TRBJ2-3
TGTGCCAGCAGCCCCGGGACAGGGGTCACAGATACGCAGTATTTT
CASSPGTGVTDTQYF
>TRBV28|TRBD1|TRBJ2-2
TGTGCCAGCAGCCCCGGGACAGTCAACACCGGGGAGCTGTTTTTT
CASSPGTVNTGELFF
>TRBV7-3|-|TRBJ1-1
TGTGCCAGCAGCTTGACAGGTCCGAACACTGAAGCTTTCTTT
CASSLTGPNTEAFF
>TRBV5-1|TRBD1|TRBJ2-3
TGCGCCAGCACCTGGACAGGGGGCATTACAGATACGCAGTATTTT
CASTWTGGITDTQYF
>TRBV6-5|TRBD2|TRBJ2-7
TGTGCCAGCAGTCCCGGGACTAGCTGGGACGAGCAGTACTTC
CASSPGTSWDEQYF
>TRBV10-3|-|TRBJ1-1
TGTGCCATCAGTGACGGGAACACTGAAGCTTTCTTT
CAISDGNTEAFF
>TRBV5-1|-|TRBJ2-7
TGCGCCAGCCTTCCCCTCGGCTCCTACGAGCAGTACTTC
CASLPLGSYEQYF
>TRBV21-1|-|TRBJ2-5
TGTGCCAGCAGCAAAAAATGGTGGTCCGTGGGGAGAGAGACCCAGTACTTC
CASSKKWWSVGRETQYF
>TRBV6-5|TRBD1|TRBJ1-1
TGTGCCAGCAGTTGGACCGACAGGGGGAACACTGAAGCTTTCTTT
CASSWTDRGNTEAFF
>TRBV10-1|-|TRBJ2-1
TGCGCCAGCAGTGACCCAACAGAATACAATGAGCAGTTCTTC
CASSDPTEYNEQFF
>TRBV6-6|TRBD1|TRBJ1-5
TGTGCCAGCAAACAGGGGACCAATCAGCCCCAGCATTTT
CASKQGTNQPQHF
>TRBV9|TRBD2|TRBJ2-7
TGTGCCAGCAGCGTAGATGGACTAGCGGGAGTTGACGAGCAGTACTTC
CASSVDGLAGVDEQYF
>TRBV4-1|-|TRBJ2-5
TGCGCCAGCAGCCAAGCTGAGAGGGTAGCGGTGAAGTACCAAGAGACCCAGTACTTC
CASSQAERVAVKYQETQYF
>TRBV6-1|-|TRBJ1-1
TGTGCCAGCAGTCTTCTGATAGGGACTGAAGCTTTCTTT
CASSLLIGTEAFF
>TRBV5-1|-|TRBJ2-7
TGCGCCAGCAGCCCAGGACTGAAGTTCTACGAGCAGTACTTC
CASSPGLKFYEQYF